This T cell receptor (beta chain) was captured by sequencing in a study of T cells in Graves' hyperthyroidism and ophthalmopathy. The study based diagnoses on clinical symptoms, serum thyroxine and TRAb, thyroid ultrasound and orbital computed tomography. Per the germline V gene, CDR1 is SGHTA and CDR2 is FQGTGA. The CDR3 runs to 14 residues. Study findings and constraints: Separating ophthalmopathy from stable hyperthyroidism was achieved by a 13 V-J model.

Comment on this clonotype: Its matching antigen is unknown. The germline gene is not matched at one end of the junction; a read error may be the cause.

Regions amplified from RNA transcripts were the TCR beta CDR3 regions. Researchers ran a first-round RT-PCR on the TCR CDR3 using the HTBI primer set. From the multiplex PCR reads, TCRdb called clonotypes with MiXCR, one entry per CDR3 protein. This table holds about 510,000 distinct CDR3 sequences, approximately 49% found once. The TCR comes from an adult woman with Graves' disease, either hyperthyroidism or ophthalmopathy (not recorded which). The sample taken for sequencing was peripheral blood or thyroid tissue (not recorded which). The chain joins TRBV7-3 to TRBJ1-1; TRBD1 agrees at 7 bases. CDR3 in DNA: TGTACCAGCAGCTCCTTCCGGGGGACAGCCGAATCTTTCTTT. Translating it yields CTSSSFRGTAESFF.